This TCR beta chain was sequenced during a study of early T cells in non-severe SARS-CoV-2 infection. Looking at the study overall: From unsorted whole blood, bulk RNA was sequenced, and the chains remained unpaired. Overall study findings and caveats: There was a bias toward anti-spike CD8 responses in VDJdb matching, which missed private and CD4 specificities.

In the library, individual cDNA molecules carried attached unique molecular identifiers. TCRdb reanalysed the 5' RACE reads using MiXCR and keeps one entry per CDR3 protein. This sample has 85,000 to 100,000 distinct CDR3 sequences, with roughly 17% found just once. The CDR3 consists of 13 residues. V dropped 2 bases and J dropped 6 bases, with 10 bases sitting between them. Germline CDR1 and CDR2: MDHEN and SYDVKM. Worth noting for this clonotype: The antigen is undetermined.

The sequences come from whole blood, collected at baseline. This clonotype was sampled from an adult who was a healthcare worker with PCR-confirmed SARS-CoV-2 infection or an uninfected control (not recorded which). This sequence joins TRBV28 and TRBJ1-1; no clear D gene. CDR3 bases: TGTGCCAGCAGTTTAGGGAGGAGGGCTGAAGCTTTCTTT. Amino acid sequence: CASSLGRRAEAFF.